Listed here are 26 T cell receptor beta chains from one sample, sequenced in a study of identical twins. TCRdb re-analysed the 5' RACE reads in MiXCR, keeping a single row per CDR3 protein. There are 550,000 to 800,000 distinct CDR3 sequences in the sample; under 8.5% occur only once, and roughly 1.5% lies in the top ten. The sample was also reused in another study, on yellow fever vaccine responses in identical twins.

The sample taken for sequencing was PBMCs. Source of these receptors: a woman aged 18-30 years in good health.

This clonotype was detected ten times or more. J is TRBJ1-5 and V is TRBV12-3 or TRBV12-4; tentative D call: TRBD1 (5 bases). The CDR3 consists of 18 residues. V lost 6 bases, J lost 1 base, and 22 bases lay in between. The CDR3 reads CASSPPGAWAASNQPQHF. The DNA of the CDR3 is TGTGCCAGCAGCCCCCCTGGGGCCTGGGCGGCCAGCAATCAGCCCCAGCATTTT.

There are many counts of this clonotype. The CDR3 region is CASSMDRQPYEQYF. CDR3 bases: TGTGCCAGCAGTATGGACAGACAACCTTACGAGCAGTACTTC. This rearrangement joins TRBV27 to TRBJ2-7; maybe TRBD1 (6 bases). The V end lost 5 bases, the J end lost 4 bases, and 15 bases lay between the germline ends. The CDR3 has 14 residues. Germline V gene sequence: CDR1 MNHEY, CDR2 SMNVEV (reference sequence).

The chain combines TRBV2 with TRBJ2-2; no firm D call. V was pared by 0 bases and J by 1 base, with 3 bases between. This CDR3 region has 14 residues. Germline CDR1 and CDR2: SNHLY and FYNNEI. CDR3: CASSEARNTGELFF. CDR3 DNA sequence: TGTGCCAGCAGTGAAGCAAGGAACACCGGGGAGCTGTTTTTT. Full variable domain (outside the CDR3, taken from reference TRBV2 and TRBJ2-2): EPEVTQTPSHQVTQMGQEVILRCVPISNHLYFYWYRQILGQKVEFLVSFYNNEISEKSEIFDDQFSVERPDGSNFTLKIRSTKLEDSAMYFCASSEARNTGELFFGEGSRLTVL.

This clonotype has a count of ten or more. The gene calls are TRBV25-1 and TRBJ1-6; 7 bases line up with TRBD1. Germline CDR1 MGHDK, CDR2 SYGVNS. This CDR3 is built from 15 residues. J lost 6 bases, V lost 4 bases, and 6 bases had no gene match. DNA for the CDR3: TGTGCCAGCAGTGCCCTACAGGGGACTAATTCACCCCTCCACTTT. Amino acid sequence: CASSALQGTNSPLHF.

Only a few counts were recorded for this clonotype. This chain connects TRBV20-1 to TRBJ2-1; the match to TRBD1 covers 8 bases. Germline CDR1 DFQATT, CDR2 SNEGSKA (reference sequence). CDR3 length: 14 amino acids. V dropped 6 bases and J dropped 1; count of bases not matched to a gene: 5. In DNA, the CDR3 is TGCAGTGCCACCGGACAGGGATCCTACAATGAGCAGTTCTTC. Its translation: CSATGQGSYNEQFF.

This clonotype turned up a few times. The chain employs TRBV20-1 and TRBJ2-7, with D possibly matching TRBD1 (6 bases). Germline CDR1 and CDR2: DFQATT and SNEGSKA (reference sequence). The CDR3 runs 13 residues. The V end lost 5 bases, the J end lost 7 bases, and 18 bases lay between the germline ends. CDR3 region: CSARNPGQGEQYV. CDR3 nucleotide sequence: TGCAGTGCTCGAAACCCGGGACAAGGAGAGCAGTACGTC.

This clonotype was seen repeatedly, ten times or more. V and J are TRBV7-3 and TRBJ2-1; 7 bases map to TRBD2. There are 17 residues in the CDR3. Per the germline V gene, CDR1 is SGHTA and CDR2 is FQGTGA. The V segment lost 5 bases and the J segment 3 bases; nucleotides outside the gene matches: 13. The CDR3 here is CASSAQPGLPDYNEQFF. In nucleotides, the CDR3 is TGTGCCAGCAGCGCACAACCGGGACTACCTGACTACAATGAGCAGTTCTTC.

J is TRBJ2-2 and V is TRBV12-3 or TRBV12-4; no firm D call. V dropped 5 bases and J dropped 0 bases, with 16 bases sitting between them. This CDR3 is built from 17 residues. As DNA, the CDR3 is TGTGCCAGCAGTAAATCGTCGACTCCTTCGAACACCGGGGAGCTGTTTTTT. Protein sequence: CASSKSSTPSNTGELFF.

This clonotype showed up just a few times. CDR3 protein: CASSPYGSYNEQFF. DNA of the CDR3: TGTGCCAGCAGTCCCTACGGCTCCTACAATGAGCAGTTCTTC. The chain combines TRBV6-1 with TRBJ2-1; no definite D call. Germline values: CDR1 MNHNS, CDR2 SASEGT. The CDR3 sequence is 14 residues long. Between the trimmed V and J ends, which lost 5 bases and 0 bases, there was a span of 8 bases.

The chain employs TRBV20-1 and TRBJ1-1; the D gene is possibly TRBD1 (5 bases). CDR1 is DFQATT and CDR2 is SNEGSKA in the germline V gene (reference sequence). V lost 5 bases and J 0 bases, leaving 16 bases between the germline ends. The CDR3 loop spans 15 amino acids. The CDR3 spells CSAPRDLRLNTEAFF. For the CDR3, the DNA is TGCAGTGCTCCAAGGGACCTTCGCTTGAACACTGAAGCTTTCTTT.

The table lists this clonotype with a few counts. The V call is TRBV2, the J call TRBJ2-7; the match to TRBD2 covers 9 bases. CDR3 length: 14 amino acids. V dropped 4 bases and J dropped 3; count of bases not matched to a gene: 4. Germline V lookup: CDR1 SNHLY, CDR2 FYNNEI. The CDR3 sequence: CASSGLAGRYEQYV. In DNA, the CDR3 is TGTGCCAGCAGTGGGCTAGCGGGGCGCTACGAGCAGTACGTC.

This clonotype was seen more than once but under ten times. The chain is built from TRBV20-1 and TRBJ2-1, with D possibly being TRBD1 (6 bases). CDR1 and CDR2 (germline): DFQATT, SNEGSKA (reference sequence). The ends were cut back, 3 bases at V and 9 bases at J, with 15 bases in the middle. CDR3 size: 13 residues. CDR3: CSARGQGYFEQFF. DNA for the CDR3: TGCAGTGCTAGGGGGCAGGGGTATTTTGAGCAGTTCTTC.

The rearrangement joins TRBV28 to TRBJ2-7, with a possible D match to TRBD1 (5 bases). Per germline, CDR1 MDHEN and CDR2 SYDVKM. This CDR3 contains 15 residues. V dropped 1 base and J dropped 0 bases, with 10 bases sitting between them. CDR3 nucleotide sequence: TGTGCCAGCAGTTTATCAGGGATGAGCTCCTACGAGCAGTACTTC. Translating it yields CASSLSGMSSYEQYF.

This clonotype was picked up a small number of times. The V gene is TRBV7-9, the J gene TRBJ2-3, with TRBD2 matching 8 bases. Germline V gives CDR1 SEHNR, CDR2 FQNEAQ (reference sequence). There are 15 residues in the CDR3. Trimming at V came to 5 bases and at J to 5 bases, leaving 9 bases not matched to a gene. DNA for the CDR3: TGTGCCAGCAGCCCAACTAGCGGACCCCGAGATACGCAGTATTTT. This codes for CASSPTSGPRDTQYF.

This clonotype was counted at least ten times. V and J are TRBV5-1 and TRBJ2-7, with D tentatively TRBD1 (7 bases). CDR1 and CDR2 from the germline V gene are SGHRS and YFSETQ. The CDR3 contains 13 residues. V was shortened by 2 bases and J by 7 bases, with 13 bases between the two germline ends. CDR3 nucleotides: TGCGCCAGCAGCTTACAGGGGACTGGGGAGCAGTACTTC. It translates to CASSLQGTGEQYF.

This clonotype was counted a few times. V gene TRBV27 combines with J gene TRBJ2-1, with D perhaps TRBD1 or TRBD2 (5 bases each). This CDR3 is 16 amino acids long. Germline-derived CDR1 and CDR2 are MNHEY and SMNVEV (reference sequence). V dropped 0 bases and J dropped 0 bases, with 9 bases sitting between them. DNA of the CDR3: TGTGCCAGCAGTTTATCTTCCGGGGCCTCCTACAATGAGCAGTTCTTC. It codes for CASSLSSGASYNEQFF.

This clonotype showed up many times. The genes are TRBV6-5 and TRBJ1-4; D may be TRBD1 (5 bases). Germline lookup yields CDR1 MNHEY and CDR2 SVGAGI. The CDR3 runs to 15 residues. V dropped 0 bases and J dropped 7 bases, with 12 bases sitting between them. In DNA, the CDR3 is TGTGCCAGCAGTTACTCGGGCCTTAGGGGTGAAAAACTGTTTTTT. It encodes CASSYSGLRGEKLFF.

This clonotype showed up just a few times. The V gene is TRBV20-1, the J gene TRBJ2-7, with 7 positions matching TRBD2. Germline trimming cut 3 bases from V and 4 bases from J; bases unmatched to any gene: 6. The CDR3 extends over 13 amino acids. CDR1 and CDR2 from the germline V gene are DFQATT and SNEGSKA (reference sequence). The CDR3 DNA reads as TGCAGTGCTAGTCGGGGAGGGTTATACGAGCAGTACGTC. Its protein is CSASRGGLYEQYV.

The V gene is TRBV3-1, the J gene TRBJ2-3; no clear D gene. V was shortened by 3 bases and J by 6 bases, with 13 bases between the two germline ends. Germline CDR1 is LGHDT and CDR2 is YNNKEL (reference sequence). The CDR3 is made up of 14 amino acids. CDR3 sequence reads: CASSQTLSMDTQYF. The CDR3 region has the DNA TGTGCCAGCAGCCAGACGTTGTCGATGGATACGCAGTATTTT.

This clonotype showed up just a few times. The chain is built from TRBV10-3 and TRBJ2-1; D is unresolved. The CDR3 has 17 amino acids. V was cut by 0 bases and J by 5 bases, with 17 bases left in between. Germline loops: CDR1 ENHRY, CDR2 SYGVKD. CDR3 in DNA: TGTGCCATCAGTGAGTCGAGTACGAGACACGGAAACAATGAGCAGTTCTTC. Encoded protein: CAISESSTRHGNNEQFF.

This clonotype has at least ten counts. This chain joins TRBV5-1 and TRBJ2-1, with D maybe TRBD2 (5 bases). This CDR3 region has 14 residues. Germline CDR1 is SGHRS and CDR2 is YFSETQ. V lost 4 bases and J lost 7, with 15 bases in between. In DNA form, the CDR3 reads TGCGCCAGCAGCCGACCCGGGGAGAAGAATGAGCAGTTCTTC. Amino acid sequence: CASSRPGEKNEQFF.

Many counts were recorded for this clonotype. The V gene is TRBV6-5, the J gene TRBJ2-7, with D possibly being TRBD1 (5 bases). The germline V and J ends were trimmed by 5 bases and 2 bases, with 16 bases remaining between them. The length of the CDR3 is 15 residues. Germline V gene lookup returns CDR1 MNHEY and CDR2 SVGAGI. CDR3 DNA: TGTGCCAGCAGTACCGATCCAAGACAGCCCTACGAGCAGTACTTC. Protein: CASSTDPRQPYEQYF.

This clonotype occurred a few times. The genes are TRBV5-1 and TRBJ1-3; weak D call: TRBD1 (5 bases). The germline CDR1 and CDR2 sequences are SGHRS and YFSETQ. This CDR3 is built from 18 residues. Trimming removed 3 bases at V and 0 bases at J, with 19 bases between. The CDR3 reads CASSSGTALPFSGNTIYF. The CDR3 nucleotides read TGCGCCAGCAGCTCCGGGACCGCCCTGCCCTTCTCTGGAAACACCATATATTTT.

This clonotype was found many times. V usage is TRBV5-1 and J usage is TRBJ2-2; no definite D call. From germline, CDR1 is SGHRS and CDR2 YFSETQ. V lost 4 bases, J lost 2 bases, and 9 bases lay in between. The CDR3 sequence is 14 residues long. The CDR3 sequence: CASSQPTNTGELFF. Written as DNA, the CDR3 is TGCGCCAGCAGCCAGCCCACAAACACCGGGGAGCTGTTTTTT. The complete variable domain, with remaining parts taken from reference TRBV5-1 and TRBJ2-2, reads KAGVTQTPRYLIKTRGQQVTLSCSPISGHRSVSWYQQTPGQGLQFLFEYFSETQRNKGNFPGRFSGRQFSNSRSEMNVSTLELGDSALYLCASSQPTNTGELFFGEGSRLTVL.

This clonotype appeared a few times. The chain employs TRBV7-6 and TRBJ1-1; no clear D gene. Germline V gene sequence: CDR1 SGHVS, CDR2 FNYEAQ. This CDR3 contains 14 residues. V was clipped by 2 bases and J by 0 bases, with 7 bases between them. CDR3 DNA sequence: TGTGCCAGCAGCTTAAGCCATCTGAACACTGAAGCTTTCTTT. Protein sequence: CASSLSHLNTEAFF.

This clonotype was seen a few times. The V and J genes are TRBV4-1 and TRBJ2-7; 13 bases are a match to TRBD2. V shed 3 bases and J 0 bases; nucleotides not matched to a gene: 14. The CDR3 runs to 20 residues. Per germline, CDR1 MGHRA and CDR2 YSYEKL. CDR3 nucleotides: TGCGCCAGCAGCCACAAGCAACTAGCGGGAGGGCTGGGGAGCTCCTACGAGCAGTACTTC. Translating it yields CASSHKQLAGGLGSSYEQYF.